The TCR beta chain described here comes from a study of blood T cell repertoires in COVID-19. There are a few counts of this clone. V dropped 3 bases and J dropped 7 bases, with 15 bases sitting between them. CDR1 is LNHDA, CDR2 SQIVND, per germline (reference sequence). The CDR3 spans 15 residues. Profiling relied on immunoSEQ multiplex PCR, and the TCRdb table lists in-frame clones only, not all of them. The table has about 200,000 clones, about four fifths seen once. This receptor was taken from a woman between 45 and 65 years old who had been exposed to COVID-19. This sequence joins TRBV19 and TRBJ1-4, with D possibly matching TRBD1 (5 bases). Sequenced: PBMCs or T cells enriched from blood (not recorded which). As DNA, the CDR3 is TGTGCCAGTAGTATTTACCCAGGGTTAAGTGAAAAACTGTTTTTT. Translated: CASSIYPGLSEKLFF.